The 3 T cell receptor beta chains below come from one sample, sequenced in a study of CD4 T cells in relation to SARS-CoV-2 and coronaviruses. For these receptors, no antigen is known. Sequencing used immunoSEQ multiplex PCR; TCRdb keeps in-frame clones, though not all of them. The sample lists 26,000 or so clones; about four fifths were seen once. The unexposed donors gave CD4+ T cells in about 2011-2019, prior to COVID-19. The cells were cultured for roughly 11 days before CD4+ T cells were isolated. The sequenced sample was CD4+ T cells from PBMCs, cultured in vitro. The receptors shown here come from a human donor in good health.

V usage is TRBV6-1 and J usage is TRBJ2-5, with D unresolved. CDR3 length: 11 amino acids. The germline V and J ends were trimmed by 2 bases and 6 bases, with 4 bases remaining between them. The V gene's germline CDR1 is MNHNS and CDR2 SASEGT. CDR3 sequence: CASSEWKTQYF. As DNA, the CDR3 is TGTGCCAGCAGTGAATGGAAGACCCAGTACTTC.

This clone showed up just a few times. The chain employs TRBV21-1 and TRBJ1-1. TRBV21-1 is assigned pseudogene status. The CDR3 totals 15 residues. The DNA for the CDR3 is TGTGCCAGCAGCCCCTATCGACGGACGAACACTGAAGCTTTCTTT. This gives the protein CASSPYRRTNTEAFF.

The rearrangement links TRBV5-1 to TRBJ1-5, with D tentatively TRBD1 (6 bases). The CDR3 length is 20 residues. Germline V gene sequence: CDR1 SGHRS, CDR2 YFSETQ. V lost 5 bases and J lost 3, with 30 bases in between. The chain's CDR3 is CASRPPEGGFGGRINQPQHF. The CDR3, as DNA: TGCGCCAGCAGGCCTCCGGAAGGGGGGTTTGGGGGGAGGATCAATCAGCCCCAGCATTTT.